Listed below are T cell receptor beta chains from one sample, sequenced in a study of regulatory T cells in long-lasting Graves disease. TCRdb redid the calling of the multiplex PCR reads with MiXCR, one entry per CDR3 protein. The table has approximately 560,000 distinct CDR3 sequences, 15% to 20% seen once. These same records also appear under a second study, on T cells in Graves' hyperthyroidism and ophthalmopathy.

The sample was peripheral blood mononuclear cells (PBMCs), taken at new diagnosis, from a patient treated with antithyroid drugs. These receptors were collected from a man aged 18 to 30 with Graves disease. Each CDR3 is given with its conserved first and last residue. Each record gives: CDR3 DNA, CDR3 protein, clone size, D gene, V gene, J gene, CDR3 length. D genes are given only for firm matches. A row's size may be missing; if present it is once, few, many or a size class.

CDR3nt: TGTGCCAGCAGTGAATCTCCAGCGGGTCTGGGGCGTGAGACCCAGTACTTC
CDR3aa: CASSESPAGLGRETQYF
abundance: -
d_gene: -
v_gene: TRBV25-1
j_gene: TRBJ2-5
len: 17

CDR3nt: TGCGCCAGCAGCGGGCGGGAGTGGAATGAGCAGTTCTTC
CDR3aa: CASSGREWNEQFF
abundance: many
d_gene: TRBD2
v_gene: TRBV5-1
j_gene: TRBJ2-1
len: 13

CDR3nt: TGTGCCAGCAGCCAAGTCCTCGGACAGGGGGCCCTCAGCTCCTACAATGAGCAGTTCTTC
CDR3aa: CASSQVLGQGALSSYNEQFF
abundance: few
d_gene: TRBD1
v_gene: TRBV3-1
j_gene: TRBJ2-1
len: 20

CDR3nt: TGTGCCAGCAGCCCGTATAGGGGGAGCTACGAGCAGTACTTC
CDR3aa: CASSPYRGSYEQYF
abundance: many
d_gene: -
v_gene: TRBV12-3/TRBV12-4
j_gene: TRBJ2-7
len: 14

CDR3nt: TGCAGTGCCAAACGGACTAGCGGGAGGTACGAGCAGTACTTC
CDR3aa: CSAKRTSGRYEQYF
abundance: many
d_gene: TRBD2
v_gene: TRBV20-1
j_gene: TRBJ2-7
len: 14

CDR3nt: TGCAGCGCGGAGGGGGCCGAGCAGTACTTC
CDR3aa: CSAEGAEQYF
abundance: many
d_gene: -
v_gene: TRBV29-1
j_gene: TRBJ2-7
len: 10

CDR3nt: TGTGCCACCAGTGATTTAGATTATGGCACAGATACGCAGTATTTT
CDR3aa: CATSDLDYGTDTQYF
abundance: few
d_gene: -
v_gene: TRBV24-1
j_gene: TRBJ2-3
len: 15

CDR3nt: TGCAGTGCCGGGGACAGGGGATATGAAAAACTGTTTTTT
CDR3aa: CSAGDRGYEKLFF
abundance: few
d_gene: TRBD1
v_gene: TRBV20-1
j_gene: TRBJ1-4
len: 13

CDR3nt: TGTGCCAGCCGTTTGGGACAGGGTAACACTGAAGCTTTCTTT
CDR3aa: CASRLGQGNTEAFF
abundance: many
d_gene: TRBD1
v_gene: TRBV6-4
j_gene: TRBJ1-1
len: 14

CDR3nt: TGTGCCAGCAGGCCGACTAGCGGGAGAGGGTACAATGAGCAGTTCTTC
CDR3aa: CASRPTSGRGYNEQFF
abundance: few
d_gene: TRBD2
v_gene: TRBV28
j_gene: TRBJ2-1
len: 16

CDR3nt: TGTGCCAGCAGCTTAGAAGGTGCGACGGGTTCACCCCTCCACTTT
CDR3aa: CASSLEGATGSPLHF
abundance: many
d_gene: -
v_gene: TRBV11-2
j_gene: TRBJ1-6
len: 15

CDR3nt: TGTGCCAGCAGTCGGGACAGGCCGGGGACTGAAGCTTTCTTT
CDR3aa: CASSRDRPGTEAFF
abundance: many
d_gene: TRBD1
v_gene: TRBV6-1
j_gene: TRBJ1-1
len: 14

CDR3nt: TGTGCCTGCAGCTTAGGATTTCCCAGGTACACTGAAGCTTTCTTT
CDR3aa: CACSLGFPRYTEAFF
abundance: -
d_gene: -
v_gene: TRBV7-3
j_gene: TRBJ1-1
len: 15

CDR3nt: TGTGCCAGCTCAGCCATCGGGGACGGGAATCAGCCCCAGCATTTT
CDR3aa: CASSAIGDGNQPQHF
abundance: few
d_gene: -
v_gene: TRBV18
j_gene: TRBJ1-5
len: 15

CDR3nt: TGTGCCACACAGGGGAGTGGCTACACCTTC
CDR3aa: CATQGSGYTF
abundance: -
d_gene: TRBD1
v_gene: TRBV28
j_gene: TRBJ1-2
len: 10

CDR3nt: TGCAGTGCCCCCTGGGGCAGGGGGGGCGGGGAGCTGTTTTTT
CDR3aa: CSAPWGRGGGELFF
abundance: many
d_gene: -
v_gene: TRBV20-1
j_gene: TRBJ2-2
len: 14

CDR3nt: TGTGCCAGCAGCCTTCAGGGACTAGCGCGGAATGAGCAGTTCTTC
CDR3aa: CASSLQGLARNEQFF
abundance: -
d_gene: TRBD2
v_gene: TRBV7-2
j_gene: TRBJ2-1
len: 15

CDR3nt: TGTGCCAGCGGCTTAGCGGGTCAAGTCCTCAATGAGCAGTTCTTC
CDR3aa: CASGLAGQVLNEQFF
abundance: few
d_gene: TRBD2
v_gene: TRBV7-2
j_gene: TRBJ2-1
len: 15

CDR3nt: TGTGCCAGCAGCACTCAACCGGGACAGTCCAATGAGCAGTTCTTC
CDR3aa: CASSTQPGQSNEQFF
abundance: few
d_gene: TRBD1
v_gene: TRBV7-3
j_gene: TRBJ2-1
len: 15

CDR3nt: TGTGCCAGCAGGAGAACCGGGACTAGCGGGATGCATGAGCAGTTCTTC
CDR3aa: CASRRTGTSGMHEQFF
abundance: -
d_gene: TRBD2
v_gene: TRBV6-1
j_gene: TRBJ2-1
len: 16

CDR3nt: TGTGCCAGCAGCCGCCAGGGAGATAATTCACCCCTCCACTTT
CDR3aa: CASSRQGDNSPLHF
abundance: few
d_gene: -
v_gene: TRBV6-1
j_gene: TRBJ1-6
len: 14

CDR3nt: TGTGCCAGCAGGCGGGGGGGAAACTATGGCTACACCTTC
CDR3aa: CASRRGGNYGYTF
abundance: -
d_gene: -
v_gene: TRBV6-1
j_gene: TRBJ1-2
len: 13

CDR3nt: TGCGCCAGCGGGGGGGGGGCCGCAGATACGCAGTATTTT
CDR3aa: CASGGGAADTQYF
abundance: -
d_gene: -
v_gene: TRBV10-2
j_gene: TRBJ2-3
len: 13

CDR3nt: TGCAGTGGCCGGGACAGGGGGCTGGGCACCGGGGAGCTGTTTTTT
CDR3aa: CSGRDRGLGTGELFF
abundance: few
d_gene: TRBD1
v_gene: TRBV20-1
j_gene: TRBJ2-2
len: 15